The T cell receptor beta chain described here comes from a study of T-cell reconstitution after alpha-beta-depleted transplantation in children. V shed 4 bases and J shed 2 bases, with 10 bases lying between them. CDR1 SGHKS and CDR2 YYEKEE come from the germline V gene (reference sequence). The CDR3 extends over 13 amino acids. Unique molecular identifiers tagged the TCRbeta library. TCRdb re-called the PCR reads through MiXCR, storing one row per CDR3 protein. Among a few hundred thousand distinct CDR3 sequences listed, about an eighth were seen once. In the case of this clonotype: Its antigen is unknown.

Study observations and caveats: Reported findings indicate that, about two months after transplant, alpha-beta T cells came from several hundred expanded clones, which were derived from non-depleted graft cells.

The receptor's source is a male patient between 10 and 17 years old who had a stem cell transplant for acute myeloid leukemia, so the T cells may come from the graft donor. The rearrangement uses TRBV5-5 and TRBJ2-7, with D hard to call. The source was PBMCs, mostly from graft donor cells, collected 360 days after TCRalphabeta/CD19-depleted stem cell transplant. The CDR3 reads CASSPSTTYEQYF. Here the CDR3 DNA reads TGTGCCAGCAGCCCGAGTACGACCTACGAGCAGTACTTC.